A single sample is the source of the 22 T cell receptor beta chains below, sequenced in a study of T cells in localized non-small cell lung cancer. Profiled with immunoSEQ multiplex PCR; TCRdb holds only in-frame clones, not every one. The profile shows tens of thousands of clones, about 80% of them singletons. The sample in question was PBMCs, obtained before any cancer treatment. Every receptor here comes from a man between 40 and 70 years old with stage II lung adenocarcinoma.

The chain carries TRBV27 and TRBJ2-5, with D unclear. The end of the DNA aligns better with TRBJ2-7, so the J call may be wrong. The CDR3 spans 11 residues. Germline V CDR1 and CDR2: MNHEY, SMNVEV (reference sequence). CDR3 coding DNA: TGTGCCAGCAGTCTTTCCTACGAGCAGTACTTC. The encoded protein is CASSLSYEQYF.

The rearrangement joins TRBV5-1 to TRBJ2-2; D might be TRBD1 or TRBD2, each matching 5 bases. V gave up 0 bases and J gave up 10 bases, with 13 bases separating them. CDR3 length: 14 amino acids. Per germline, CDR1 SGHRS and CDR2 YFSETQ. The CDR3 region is CASSLGTRGVELFF. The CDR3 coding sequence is TGCGCCAGCAGCTTGGGAACTAGAGGGGTGGAGCTGTTTTTT.

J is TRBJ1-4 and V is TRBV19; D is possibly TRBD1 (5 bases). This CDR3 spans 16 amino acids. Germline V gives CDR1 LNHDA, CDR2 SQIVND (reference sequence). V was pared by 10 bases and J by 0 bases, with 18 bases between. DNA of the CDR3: TGTGCCACCGCTTCCGGGACGTCAACAACTAATGAAAAACTGTTTTTT. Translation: CATASGTSTTNEKLFF.

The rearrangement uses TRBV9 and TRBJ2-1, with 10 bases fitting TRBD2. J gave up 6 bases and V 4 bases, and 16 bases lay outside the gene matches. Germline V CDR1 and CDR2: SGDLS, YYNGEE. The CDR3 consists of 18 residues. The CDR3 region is CASSHGPGASGSFNEQFF. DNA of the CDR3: TGTGCCAGCAGCCACGGCCCCGGGGCTAGCGGGAGTTTCAATGAGCAGTTCTTC.

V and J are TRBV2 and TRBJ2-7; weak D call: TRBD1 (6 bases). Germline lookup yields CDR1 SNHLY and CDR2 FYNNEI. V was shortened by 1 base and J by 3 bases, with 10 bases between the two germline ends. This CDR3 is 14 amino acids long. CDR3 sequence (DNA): TGTGCCAGCAGTGAAGTGGACAGCCTCTACGAGCAGTACTTC. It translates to CASSEVDSLYEQYF. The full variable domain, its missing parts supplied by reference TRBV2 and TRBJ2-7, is EPEVTQTPSHQVTQMGQEVILRCVPISNHLYFYWYRQILGQKVEFLVSFYNNEISEKSEIFDDQFSVERPDGSNFTLKIRSTKLEDSAMYFCASSEVDSLYEQYFGPGTRLTVT.

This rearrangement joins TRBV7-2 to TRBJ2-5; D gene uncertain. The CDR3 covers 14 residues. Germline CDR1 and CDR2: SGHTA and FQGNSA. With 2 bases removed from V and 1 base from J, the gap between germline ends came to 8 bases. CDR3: CASSLPGGQETQYF. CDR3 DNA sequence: TGTGCCAGCAGCTTACCAGGCGGCCAAGAGACCCAGTACTTC.

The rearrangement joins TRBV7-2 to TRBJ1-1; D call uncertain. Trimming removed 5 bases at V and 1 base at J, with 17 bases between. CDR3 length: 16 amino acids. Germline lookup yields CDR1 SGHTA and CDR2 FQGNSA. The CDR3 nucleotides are TGTGCCAGCAGCCTGAGCTACAGTTCGTGGAACACTGAAGCTTTCTTT. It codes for CASSLSYSSWNTEAFF. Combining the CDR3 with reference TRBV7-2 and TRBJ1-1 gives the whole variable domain GAGVSQSPSNKVTEKGKDVELRCDPISGHTALYWYRQSLGQGLEFLIYFQGNSAPDKSGLPSDRFSAERTGGSVSTLTIQRTQQEDSAVYLCASSLSYSSWNTEAFFGQGTRLTVV.

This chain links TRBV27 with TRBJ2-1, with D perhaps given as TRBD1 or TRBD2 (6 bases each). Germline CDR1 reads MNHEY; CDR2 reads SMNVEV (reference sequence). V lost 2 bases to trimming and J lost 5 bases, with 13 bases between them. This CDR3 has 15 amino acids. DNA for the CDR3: TGTGCCAGCAGTTTAGAGGGGGGTCGGGACAATGAGCAGTTCTTC. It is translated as CASSLEGGRDNEQFF.

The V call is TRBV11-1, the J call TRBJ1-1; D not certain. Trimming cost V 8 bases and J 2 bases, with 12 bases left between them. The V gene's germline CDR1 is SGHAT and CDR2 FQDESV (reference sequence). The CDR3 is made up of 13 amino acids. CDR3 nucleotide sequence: TGTGCCAGCGTTCTAACGGTAAACACTGAAGCTTTCTTT. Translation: CASVLTVNTEAFF.

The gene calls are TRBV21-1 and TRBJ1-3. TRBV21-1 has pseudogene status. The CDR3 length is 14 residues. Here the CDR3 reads CASSKFPFGNTIYF. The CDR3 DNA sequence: TGTGCCAGCAGCAAATTCCCTTTTGGAAACACCATATATTTT.

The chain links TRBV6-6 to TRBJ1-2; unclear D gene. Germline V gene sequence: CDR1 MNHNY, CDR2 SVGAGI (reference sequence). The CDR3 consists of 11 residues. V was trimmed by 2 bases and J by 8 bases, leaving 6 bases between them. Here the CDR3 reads CASSYAYGYTF. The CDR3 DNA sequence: TGTGCCAGCAGTTACGCTTACGGCTACACCTTC.

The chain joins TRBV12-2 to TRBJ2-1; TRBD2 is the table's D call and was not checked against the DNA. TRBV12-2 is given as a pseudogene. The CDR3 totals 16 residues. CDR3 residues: CASRLATSGRRNEQFF. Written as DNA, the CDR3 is TGTGCAAGTCGCTTAGCGACTAGCGGGAGGAGGAATGAGCAGTTCTTC.

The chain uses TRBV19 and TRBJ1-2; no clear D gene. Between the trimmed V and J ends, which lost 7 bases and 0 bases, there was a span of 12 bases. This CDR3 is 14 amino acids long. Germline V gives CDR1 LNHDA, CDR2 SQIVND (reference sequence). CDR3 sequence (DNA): TGTGCCAGTACCCTGATCAGTTCTAACTATGGCTACACCTTC. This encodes CASTLISSNYGYTF.

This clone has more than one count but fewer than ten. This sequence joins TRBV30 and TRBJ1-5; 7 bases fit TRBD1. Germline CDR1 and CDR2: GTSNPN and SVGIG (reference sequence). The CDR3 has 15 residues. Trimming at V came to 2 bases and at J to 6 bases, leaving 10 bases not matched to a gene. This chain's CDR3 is CAWSPKTGPSQPQHF. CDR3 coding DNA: TGTGCCTGGAGTCCCAAGACAGGGCCTAGTCAGCCCCAGCATTTT.

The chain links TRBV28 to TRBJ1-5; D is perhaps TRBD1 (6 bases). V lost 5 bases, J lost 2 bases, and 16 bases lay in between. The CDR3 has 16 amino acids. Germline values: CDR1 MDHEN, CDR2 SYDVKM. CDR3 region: CASSPRPTGRNQPQHF. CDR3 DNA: TGTGCCAGCAGTCCTCGACCGACAGGCCGCAATCAGCCCCAGCATTTT.

DNA for the CDR3: TGTGCCAGCAGCTTATCGACGGGTAGATACAATGAGCAGTTCTTC. It specifies CASSLSTGRYNEQFF. This sequence joins TRBV7-6 and TRBJ2-1; D is ambiguous. V lost 2 bases and J lost 4, with 12 bases in between. The CDR3 loop spans 15 amino acids. From germline, CDR1 is SGHVS and CDR2 FNYEAQ.

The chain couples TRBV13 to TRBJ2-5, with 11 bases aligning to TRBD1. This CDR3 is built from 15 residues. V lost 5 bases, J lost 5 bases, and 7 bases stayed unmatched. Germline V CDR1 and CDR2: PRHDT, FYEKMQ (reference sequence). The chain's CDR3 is CASSLGQGAGETQYF. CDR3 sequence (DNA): TGTGCCAGCAGCCTCGGACAGGGGGCAGGGGAGACCCAGTACTTC.

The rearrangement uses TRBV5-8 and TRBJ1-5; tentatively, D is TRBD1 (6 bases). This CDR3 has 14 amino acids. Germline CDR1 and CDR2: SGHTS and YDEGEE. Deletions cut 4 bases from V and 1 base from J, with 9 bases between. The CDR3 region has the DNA TGTGCCAGCAGCCTACAGGGAAGCAATCAGCCCCAGCATTTT. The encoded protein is CASSLQGSNQPQHF.

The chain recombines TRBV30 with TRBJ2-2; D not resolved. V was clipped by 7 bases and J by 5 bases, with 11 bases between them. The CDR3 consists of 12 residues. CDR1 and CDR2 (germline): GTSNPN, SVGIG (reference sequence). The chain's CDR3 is CASREDTGELFF. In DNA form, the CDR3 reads TGTGCCTCCAGAGAGGATACCGGGGAGCTGTTTTTT.

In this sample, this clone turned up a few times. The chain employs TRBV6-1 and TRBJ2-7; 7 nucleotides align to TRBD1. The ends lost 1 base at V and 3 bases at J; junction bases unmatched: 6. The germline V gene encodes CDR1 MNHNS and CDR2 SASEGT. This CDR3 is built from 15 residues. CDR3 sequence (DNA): TGTGCCAGCAGTGAAGGGCAGGGGGAGTTCTACGAGCAGTACTTC. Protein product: CASSEGQGEFYEQYF.

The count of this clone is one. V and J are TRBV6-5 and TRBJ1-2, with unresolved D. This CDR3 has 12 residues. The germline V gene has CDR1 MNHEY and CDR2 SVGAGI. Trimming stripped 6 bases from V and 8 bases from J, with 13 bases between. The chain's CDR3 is CASSPETRGYTF. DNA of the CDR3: TGTGCCAGCAGCCCGGAGACTCGAGGCTACACCTTC.

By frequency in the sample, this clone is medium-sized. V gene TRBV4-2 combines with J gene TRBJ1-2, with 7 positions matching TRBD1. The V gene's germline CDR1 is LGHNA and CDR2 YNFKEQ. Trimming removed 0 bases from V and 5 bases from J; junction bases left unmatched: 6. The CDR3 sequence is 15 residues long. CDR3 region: CASSQDETGQYGYTF. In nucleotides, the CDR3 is TGTGCCAGCAGCCAAGATGAGACAGGGCAGTATGGCTACACCTTC.